This TCR beta chain was sequenced in a study of CD8 T cells in Susac syndrome. RNA amounts of roughly 0.5 to 1 ug underwent reverse transcription with random hexamers. TCRdb itself ran the immunoSEQ multiplex PCR reads through MiXCR, one entry per CDR3 protein. The top ten clones hold 0.25% to 0.3% of a sample with 25,000 to 35,000 distinct CDR3 sequences, around 95% of them seen once. The CDR3 is 13 amino acids. CDR1 is MNHEY, CDR2 SMNVEV, per germline (reference sequence). Deletions cut 2 bases from V and 6 bases from J, with 11 bases between. The sequence derives from a human donor in good health. Source material: CD8+ T cells from PBMCs. The rearrangement joins TRBV27 to TRBJ2-7, with TRBD2 as a possible D gene (5 bases). The CDR3 DNA sequence: TGTGCCAGCAGTTTAAGGCTCGCGGGCGAGCAGTACTTC. As protein: CASSLRLAGEQYF.